This T cell receptor (beta chain) was captured by sequencing in a study of shared T cell receptors in the human thymus. Only in-frame clones appear in the TCRdb table, and some are missing; sequencing was by immunoSEQ multiplex PCR. The data show about 660,000 clones, over 75% seen once. V lost 1 base and J lost 2; bases outside the gene matches: 16. The CDR3 is made up of 19 amino acids. Germline CDR1 and CDR2: SGHDN and FVKESK. The data were also submitted as part of a second study, on human thymus T cells. That paper adds: Resections from corrective heart surgery supplied the thymus tissue.

The clonotype comes from a boy in the first two years of life with a congenital heart defect. The sample taken for sequencing was thymocytes. The chain employs TRBV14 and TRBJ2-7; 8 bases line up with TRBD2. The CDR3 sequence: CASSQAAQGTRLRAYEQYF. The CDR3 region has the DNA TGTGCCAGCAGCCAAGCTGCTCAAGGGACTAGGCTTCGCGCCTACGAGCAGTACTTC.